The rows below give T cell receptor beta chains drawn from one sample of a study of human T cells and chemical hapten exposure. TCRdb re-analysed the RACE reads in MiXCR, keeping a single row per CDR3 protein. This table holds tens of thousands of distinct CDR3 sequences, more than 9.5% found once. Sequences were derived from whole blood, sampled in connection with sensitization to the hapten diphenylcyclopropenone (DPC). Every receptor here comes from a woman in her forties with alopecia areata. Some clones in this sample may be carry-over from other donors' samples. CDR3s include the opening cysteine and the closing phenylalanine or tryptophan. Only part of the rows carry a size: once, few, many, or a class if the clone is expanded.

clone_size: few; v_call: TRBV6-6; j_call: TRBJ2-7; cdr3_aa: CASSYSTGTGWQYF
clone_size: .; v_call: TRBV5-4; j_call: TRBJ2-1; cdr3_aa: CTSSLKGLAGADEQFF
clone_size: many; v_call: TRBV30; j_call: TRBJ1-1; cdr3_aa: CAWSTGIEAFF
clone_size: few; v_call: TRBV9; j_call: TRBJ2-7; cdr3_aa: CASSVGATSPYEQYF
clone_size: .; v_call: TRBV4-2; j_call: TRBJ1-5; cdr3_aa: CASSHRGGPQHF
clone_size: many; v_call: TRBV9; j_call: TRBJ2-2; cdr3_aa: CASSVGTTTITGELFF
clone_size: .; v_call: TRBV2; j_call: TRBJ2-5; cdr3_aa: CASSAGQGPRETQYF
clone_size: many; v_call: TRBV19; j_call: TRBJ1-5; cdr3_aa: CASSSRGYSNQPQHF
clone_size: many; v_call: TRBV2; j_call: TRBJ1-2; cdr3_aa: CASSSVRGAMGYTF
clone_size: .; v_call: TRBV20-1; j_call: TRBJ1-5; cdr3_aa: CSARGQGASQPQHF
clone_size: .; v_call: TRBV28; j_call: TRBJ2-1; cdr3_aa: CASSFSDEQFF
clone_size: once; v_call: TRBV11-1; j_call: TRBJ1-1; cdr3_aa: CASSYRDRNTEAFF
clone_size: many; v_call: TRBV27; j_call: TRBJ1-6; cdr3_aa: CASSPAPFSSGNSPLHF
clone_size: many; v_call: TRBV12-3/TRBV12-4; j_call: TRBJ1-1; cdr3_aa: CASSGGTYTEAFF
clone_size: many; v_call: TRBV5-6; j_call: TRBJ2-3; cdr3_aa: CASSSLAPGDTQYF
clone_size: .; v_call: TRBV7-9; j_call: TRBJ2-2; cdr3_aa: CASSLTVTGELFF
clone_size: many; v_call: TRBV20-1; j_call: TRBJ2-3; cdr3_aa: CSARGASGVDTQYF
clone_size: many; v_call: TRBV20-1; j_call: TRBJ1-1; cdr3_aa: CSARRANTEAFF
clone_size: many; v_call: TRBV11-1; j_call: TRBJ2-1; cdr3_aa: CASSHTNHEQFF
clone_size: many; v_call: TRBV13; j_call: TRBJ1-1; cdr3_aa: CASSPGGRDAFF
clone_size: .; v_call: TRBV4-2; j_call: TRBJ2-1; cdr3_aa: CASSQDSGGRVNEQFF
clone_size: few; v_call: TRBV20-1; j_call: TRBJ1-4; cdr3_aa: CSAFDGGNEKLFF
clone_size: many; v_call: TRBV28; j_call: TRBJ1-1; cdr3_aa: CASSTDSTEAFF
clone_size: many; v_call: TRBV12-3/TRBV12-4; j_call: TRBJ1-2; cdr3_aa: CASRRTGEAYGYTF
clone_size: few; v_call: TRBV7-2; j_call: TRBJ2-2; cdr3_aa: CASSPNRGGGTGELFF
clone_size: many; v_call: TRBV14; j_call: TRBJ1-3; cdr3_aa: CASSQEGRISGNTIYF
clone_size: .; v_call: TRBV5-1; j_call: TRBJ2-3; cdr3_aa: CASSFRAPSTDTQYF
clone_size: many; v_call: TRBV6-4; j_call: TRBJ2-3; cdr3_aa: CASSPGQGATDTQYF
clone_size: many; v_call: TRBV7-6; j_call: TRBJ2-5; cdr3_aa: CASSPTILATQYF
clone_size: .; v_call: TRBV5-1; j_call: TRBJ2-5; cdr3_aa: CASSNEKIAGVAETQYF
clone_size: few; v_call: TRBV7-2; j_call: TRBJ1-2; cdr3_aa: CASGPGPPSYGYTF
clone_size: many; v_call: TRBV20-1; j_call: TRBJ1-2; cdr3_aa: CSARTLQERYGYTF
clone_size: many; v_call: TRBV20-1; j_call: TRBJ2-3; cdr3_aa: CSAPVRGSTDTQYF
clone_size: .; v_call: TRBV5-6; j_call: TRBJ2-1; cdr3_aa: CASSLVVDEQFF
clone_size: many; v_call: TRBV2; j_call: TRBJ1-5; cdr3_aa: CASSVERDRTNQPQHF
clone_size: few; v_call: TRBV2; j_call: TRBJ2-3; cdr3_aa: CASIRTSGQTQYF
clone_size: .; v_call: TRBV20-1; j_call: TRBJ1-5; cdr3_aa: CSARDSSGQWVQPQHF
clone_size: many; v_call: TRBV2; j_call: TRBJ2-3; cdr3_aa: CASVRSGTTDTQYF
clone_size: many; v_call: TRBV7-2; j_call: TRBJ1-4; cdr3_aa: CASSSQGAWEKLFF
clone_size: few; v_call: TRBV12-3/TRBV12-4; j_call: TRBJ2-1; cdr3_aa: CATGGAADNEQFF